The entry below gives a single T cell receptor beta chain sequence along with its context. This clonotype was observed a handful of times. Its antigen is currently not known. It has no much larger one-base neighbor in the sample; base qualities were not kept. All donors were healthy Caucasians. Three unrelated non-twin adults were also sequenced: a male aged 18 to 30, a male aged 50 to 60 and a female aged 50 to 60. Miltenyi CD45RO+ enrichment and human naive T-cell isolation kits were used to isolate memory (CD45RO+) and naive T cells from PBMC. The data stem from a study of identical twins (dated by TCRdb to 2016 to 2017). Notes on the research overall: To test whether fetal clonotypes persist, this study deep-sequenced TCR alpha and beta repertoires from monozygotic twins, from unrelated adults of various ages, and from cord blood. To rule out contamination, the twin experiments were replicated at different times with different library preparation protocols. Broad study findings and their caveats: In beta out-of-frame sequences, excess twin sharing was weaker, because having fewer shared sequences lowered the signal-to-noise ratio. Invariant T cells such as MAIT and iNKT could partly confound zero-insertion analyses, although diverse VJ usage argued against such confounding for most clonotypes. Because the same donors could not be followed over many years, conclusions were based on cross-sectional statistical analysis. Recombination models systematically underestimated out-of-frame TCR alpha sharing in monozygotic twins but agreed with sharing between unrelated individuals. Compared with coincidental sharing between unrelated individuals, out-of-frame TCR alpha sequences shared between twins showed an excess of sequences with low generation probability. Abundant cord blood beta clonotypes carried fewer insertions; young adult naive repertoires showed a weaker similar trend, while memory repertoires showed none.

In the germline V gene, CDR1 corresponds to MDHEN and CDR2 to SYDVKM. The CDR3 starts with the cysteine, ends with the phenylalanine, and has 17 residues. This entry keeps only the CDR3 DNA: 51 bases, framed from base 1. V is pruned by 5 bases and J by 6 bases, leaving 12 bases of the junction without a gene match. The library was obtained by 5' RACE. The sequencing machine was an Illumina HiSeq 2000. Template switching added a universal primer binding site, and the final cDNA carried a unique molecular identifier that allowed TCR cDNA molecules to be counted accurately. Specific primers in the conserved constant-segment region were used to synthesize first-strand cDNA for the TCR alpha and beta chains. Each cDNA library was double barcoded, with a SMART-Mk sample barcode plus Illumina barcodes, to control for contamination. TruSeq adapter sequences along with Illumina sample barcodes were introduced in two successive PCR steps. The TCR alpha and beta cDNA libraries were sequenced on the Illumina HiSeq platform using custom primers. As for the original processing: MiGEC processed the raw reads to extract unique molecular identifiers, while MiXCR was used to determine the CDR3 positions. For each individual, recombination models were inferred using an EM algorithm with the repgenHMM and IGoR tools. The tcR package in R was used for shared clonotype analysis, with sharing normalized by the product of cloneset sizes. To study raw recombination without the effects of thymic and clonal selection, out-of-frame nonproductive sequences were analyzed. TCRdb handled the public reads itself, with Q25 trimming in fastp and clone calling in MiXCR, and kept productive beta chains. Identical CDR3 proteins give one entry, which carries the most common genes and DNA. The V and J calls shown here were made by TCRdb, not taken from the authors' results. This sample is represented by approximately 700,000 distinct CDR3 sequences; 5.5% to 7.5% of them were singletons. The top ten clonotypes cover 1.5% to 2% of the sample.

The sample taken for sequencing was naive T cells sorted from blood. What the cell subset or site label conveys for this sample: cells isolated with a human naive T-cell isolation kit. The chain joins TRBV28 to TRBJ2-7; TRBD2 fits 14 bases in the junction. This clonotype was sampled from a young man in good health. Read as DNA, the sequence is TGTGCCAGCAGTCCCGCCCAGGGACTAGCGGGAGTAGGCGAGCAGTACTTC. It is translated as CASSPAQGLAGVGEQYF.